The sequence of this T cell receptor (beta chain) was determined in a study of early T cells in non-severe SARS-CoV-2 infection. Overall study: Bulk RNA from unsorted whole blood was sequenced; chains were unpaired.

The germline V gene encodes CDR1 SGHAT and CDR2 FQNNGV. The V and J ends lost 5 bases and 10 bases respectively, with 9 bases between them. CDR3 length: 11 residues. Individual cDNA molecules received unique molecular identifiers. TCRdb reprocessed the 5' RACE reads with MiXCR, giving one entry per CDR3 protein. The table includes some 18,000 distinct CDR3 sequences, more than 5% detected once. Study-wide points: VDJdb-based matching was biased toward anti-spike CD8 responses and missed private and CD4 specificities.

This clonotype occurred many times. Its matching antigen is unknown. The sequenced sample was whole blood. This sequence originates from an adult who was a healthcare worker with PCR-confirmed SARS-CoV-2 infection or an uninfected control (not recorded which). The chain recombines TRBV11-2 with TRBJ2-1; D unresolved. CDR3 sequence: CASSLQSEQFF. CDR3 sequence (DNA): TGTGCCAGCAGCCTACAAAGCGAGCAGTTCTTC. Based on the CDR3 plus reference TRBV11-2 and TRBJ2-1, the full variable domain is EAGVAQSPRYKIIEKRQSVAFWCNPISGHATLYWYQQILGQGPKLLIQFQNNGVVDDSQLPKDRFSAERLKGVDSTLKIQPAKLEDSAVYLCASSLQSEQFFGPGTRLTVL.